What follows describes a single T cell receptor beta chain. No conserved phenylalanine or tryptophan ends this CDR3, so it is likely a read error. The sample belongs to a study of T cells in Graves' hyperthyroidism and ophthalmopathy. Amplification yielded TCR beta CDR3 regions, with RNA transcripts as the source. The HTBI primer set served for first-round RT-PCR of the TCR CDR3. MiXCR, applied by TCRdb to the multiplex PCR reads, yields one record per CDR3 protein. This sample has roughly 350,000 distinct CDR3 sequences, with approximately 15% found just once. This clonotype originated in a woman in her 30s with Graves' hyperthyroidism. Sequencing was performed on blood.

The CDR3 spells CASSSHRGIRSGANVLTL. The CDR3 bases are TGTGCCAGCAGTTCCCACAGGGGGATCCGCTCTGGGGCCAACGTCCTGACTCTC. The V and J genes are TRBV28 and TRBJ2-6, with 8 positions matching TRBD1. The length of the CDR3 is 18 residues. Germline lookup yields CDR1 MDHEN and CDR2 SYDVKM. Germline trimming cut 4 bases from V and 0 bases from J; bases unmatched to any gene: 8.